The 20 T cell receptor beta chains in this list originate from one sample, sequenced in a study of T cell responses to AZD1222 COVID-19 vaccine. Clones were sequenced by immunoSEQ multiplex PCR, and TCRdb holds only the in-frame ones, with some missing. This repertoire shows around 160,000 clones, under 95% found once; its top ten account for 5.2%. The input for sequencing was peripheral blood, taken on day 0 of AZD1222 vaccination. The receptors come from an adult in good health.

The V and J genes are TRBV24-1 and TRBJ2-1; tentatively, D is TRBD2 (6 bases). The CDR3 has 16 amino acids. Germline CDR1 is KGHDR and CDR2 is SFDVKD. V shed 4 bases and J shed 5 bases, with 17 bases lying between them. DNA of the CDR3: TGTGCCACCAGTGACTCCCTCGGGGGAGTCAACAATGAGCAGTTCTTC. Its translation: CATSDSLGGVNNEQFF.

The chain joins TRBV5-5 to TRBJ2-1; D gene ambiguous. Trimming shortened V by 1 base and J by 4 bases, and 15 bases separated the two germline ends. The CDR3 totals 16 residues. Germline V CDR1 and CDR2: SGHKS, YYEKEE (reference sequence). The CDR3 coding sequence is TGTGCCAGCAGCTTGCGGTTGGTAATTCGATACAATGAGCAGTTCTTC. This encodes CASSLRLVIRYNEQFF.

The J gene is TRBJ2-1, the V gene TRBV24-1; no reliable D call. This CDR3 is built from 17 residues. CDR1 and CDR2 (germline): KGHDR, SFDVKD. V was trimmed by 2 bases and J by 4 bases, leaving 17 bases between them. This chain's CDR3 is CATSDSPGWGVYNEQFF. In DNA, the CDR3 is TGTGCCACCAGTGATTCCCCGGGCTGGGGTGTTTACAATGAGCAGTTCTTC.

The CDR3 sequence is CASSEGTVLGNQPQHF. CDR3 nucleotide sequence: TGTGCCAGCAGCGAAGGGACGGTCCTAGGCAATCAGCCCCAGCATTTT. The rearrangement uses TRBV5-5 and TRBJ1-5, with D possibly matching TRBD1 (5 bases). V shed 4 bases and J shed 2 bases, with 16 bases lying between them. CDR1 is SGHKS and CDR2 is YYEKEE in the germline V gene (reference sequence). The CDR3 extends over 16 amino acids.

The CDR3, as DNA: TGCGCCAGCAGCTTTGAGGGAACAGGCGGGGAAAAACTGTTTTTT. It is translated as CASSFEGTGGEKLFF. The V gene is TRBV5-1, the J gene TRBJ1-4; D might be TRBD1 (5 bases). CDR1 and CDR2 (germline): SGHRS, YFSETQ. V dropped 2 bases and J dropped 8 bases, with 16 bases sitting between them. The length of the CDR3 is 15 residues.

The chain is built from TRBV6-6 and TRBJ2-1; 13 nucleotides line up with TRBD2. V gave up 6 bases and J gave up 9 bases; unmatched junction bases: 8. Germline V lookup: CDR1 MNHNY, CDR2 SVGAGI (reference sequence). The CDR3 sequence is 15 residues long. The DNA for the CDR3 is TGTGCCAGCAGACCACTAGCGGGGGGGAGAGGTGAGCAGTTCTTC. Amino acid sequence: CASRPLAGGRGEQFF.

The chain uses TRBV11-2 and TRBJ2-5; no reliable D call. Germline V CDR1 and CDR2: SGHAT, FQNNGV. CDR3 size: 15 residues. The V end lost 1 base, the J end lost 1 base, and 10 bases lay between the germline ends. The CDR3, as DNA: TGTGCCAGCAGCTTAGCTGACGGAGTCCAAGAGACCCAGTACTTC. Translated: CASSLADGVQETQYF.

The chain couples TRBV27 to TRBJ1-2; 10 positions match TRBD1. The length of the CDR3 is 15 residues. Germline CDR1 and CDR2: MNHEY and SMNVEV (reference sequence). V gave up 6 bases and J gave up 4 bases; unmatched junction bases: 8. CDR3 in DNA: TGTGCCAGCAGGGGGACAGGGGCCACTCTCTATGGCTACACCTTC. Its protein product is CASRGTGATLYGYTF.

CDR3 sequence reads: CASSSWTGMKTQYF. The CDR3 nucleotides read TGTGCCAGCAGTTCCTGGACAGGGATGAAGACCCAGTACTTC. This chain links TRBV28 with TRBJ2-5; 8 bases are a match to TRBD1. CDR1 is MDHEN and CDR2 is SYDVKM in the germline V gene. The trim removed 4 bases at V and 6 bases at J, leaving 7 bases unmatched. This CDR3 is 14 amino acids long.

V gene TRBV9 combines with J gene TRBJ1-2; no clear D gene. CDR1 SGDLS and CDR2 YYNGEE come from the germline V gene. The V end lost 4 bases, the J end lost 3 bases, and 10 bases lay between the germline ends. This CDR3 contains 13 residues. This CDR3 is CASSLRMDYGYTF. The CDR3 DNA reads TGTGCCAGCAGCCTCCGTATGGACTATGGCTACACCTTC.

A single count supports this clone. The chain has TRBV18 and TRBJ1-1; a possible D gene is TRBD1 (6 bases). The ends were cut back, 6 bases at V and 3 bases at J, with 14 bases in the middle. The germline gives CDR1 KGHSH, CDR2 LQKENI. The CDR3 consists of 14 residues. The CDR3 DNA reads TGTGCCAGCTCGATCGCAGGGGCCCACACTGAAGCTTTCTTT. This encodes CASSIAGAHTEAFF.

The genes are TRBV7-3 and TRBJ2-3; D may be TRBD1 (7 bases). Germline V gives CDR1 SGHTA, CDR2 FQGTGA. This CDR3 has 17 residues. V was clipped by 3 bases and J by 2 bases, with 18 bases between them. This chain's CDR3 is CASSFLCGTEVTDTQYF. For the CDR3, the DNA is TGTGCCAGCAGCTTCTTGTGCGGGACAGAAGTCACAGATACGCAGTATTTT.

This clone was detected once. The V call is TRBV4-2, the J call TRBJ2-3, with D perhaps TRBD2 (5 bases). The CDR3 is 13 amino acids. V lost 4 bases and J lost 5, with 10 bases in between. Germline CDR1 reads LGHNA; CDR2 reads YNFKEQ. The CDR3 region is CASSPLRGDTQYF. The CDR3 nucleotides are TGTGCCAGCAGCCCCCTACGGGGAGATACGCAGTATTTT.

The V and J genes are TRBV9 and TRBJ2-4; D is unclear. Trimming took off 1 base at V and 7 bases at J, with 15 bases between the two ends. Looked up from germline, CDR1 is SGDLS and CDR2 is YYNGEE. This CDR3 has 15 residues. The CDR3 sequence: CASSVQGLGPNIQYF. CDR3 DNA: TGTGCCAGCAGCGTACAAGGGCTTGGGCCGAACATTCAGTACTTC. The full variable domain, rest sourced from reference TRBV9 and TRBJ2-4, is DSGVTQTPKHLITATGQRVTLRCSPRSGDLSVYWYQQSLDQGLQFLIQYYNGEERAKGNILERFSAQQFPDLHSELNLSSLELGDSALYFCASSVQGLGPNIQYFGAGTRLSVL.

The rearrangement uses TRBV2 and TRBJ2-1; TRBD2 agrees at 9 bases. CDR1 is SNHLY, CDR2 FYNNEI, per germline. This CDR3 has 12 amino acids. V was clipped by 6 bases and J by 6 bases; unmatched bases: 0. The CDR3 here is CASRGLANEQFF. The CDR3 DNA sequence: TGTGCCAGCAGGGGACTAGCCAATGAGCAGTTCTTC.

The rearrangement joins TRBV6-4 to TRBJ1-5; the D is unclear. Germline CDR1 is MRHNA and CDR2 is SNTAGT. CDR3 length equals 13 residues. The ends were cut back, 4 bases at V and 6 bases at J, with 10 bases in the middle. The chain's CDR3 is CASSVIEGQPQHF. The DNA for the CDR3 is TGTGCCAGCAGTGTTATCGAGGGTCAGCCCCAGCATTTT.

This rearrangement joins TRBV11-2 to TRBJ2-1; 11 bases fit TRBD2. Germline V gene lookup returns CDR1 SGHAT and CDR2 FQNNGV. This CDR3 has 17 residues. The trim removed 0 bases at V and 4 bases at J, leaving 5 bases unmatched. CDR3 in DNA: TGTGCCAGCAGCTTAGATCCCGGACTAGCGGGTTACAATGAGCAGTTCTTC. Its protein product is CASSLDPGLAGYNEQFF.

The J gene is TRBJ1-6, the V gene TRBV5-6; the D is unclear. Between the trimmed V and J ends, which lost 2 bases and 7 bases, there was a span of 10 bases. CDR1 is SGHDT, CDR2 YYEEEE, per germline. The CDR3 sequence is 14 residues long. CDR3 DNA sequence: TGTGCCAGCAGCTTACCAGGTGACAATTCACCCCTCCACTTT. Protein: CASSLPGDNSPLHF. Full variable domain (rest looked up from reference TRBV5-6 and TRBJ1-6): DAGVTQSPTHLIKTRGQQVTLRCSPKSGHDTVSWYQQALGQGPQFIFQYYEEEERQRGNFPDRFSGHQFPNYSSELNVNALLLGDSALYLCASSLPGDNSPLHFGNGTRLTVT.

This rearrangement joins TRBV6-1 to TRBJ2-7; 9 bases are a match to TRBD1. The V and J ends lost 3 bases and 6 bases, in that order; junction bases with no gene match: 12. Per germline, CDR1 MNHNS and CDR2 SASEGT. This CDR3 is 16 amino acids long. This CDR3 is CASSDTEQGASSEQYF. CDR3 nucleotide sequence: TGTGCCAGCAGTGACACCGAACAGGGGGCATCTAGCGAGCAGTACTTC.

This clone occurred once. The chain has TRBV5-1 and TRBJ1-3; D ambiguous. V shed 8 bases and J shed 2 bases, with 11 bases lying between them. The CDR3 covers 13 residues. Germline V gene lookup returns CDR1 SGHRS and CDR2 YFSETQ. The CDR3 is CASNVDPGNTIYF. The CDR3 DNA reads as TGCGCCAGTAACGTGGATCCTGGAAACACCATATATTTT. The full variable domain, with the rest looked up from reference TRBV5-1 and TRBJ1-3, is KAGVTQTPRYLIKTRGQQVTLSCSPISGHRSVSWYQQTPGQGLQFLFEYFSETQRNKGNFPGRFSGRQFSNSRSEMNVSTLELGDSALYLCASNVDPGNTIYFGEGSWLTVV.